This entry lists 25 T cell receptor beta chains sequenced from one sample in a study of shared clonotypes between healthy human individuals. The table came from immunoSEQ multiplex PCR; TCRdb's copy has only in-frame clones and leaves some out. This table has more than 2 million clones, 85% to 95% appearing once. The sample was naive CD4+ T cells sorted from blood. Subset noted: CD45RA+ positively selected. All receptors derive from a man between 18 and 29 years old in good health.

In DNA form, the CDR3 reads TGTGCCAGCAGTGGGGTGGGAGGGAACACTGAAGCTTTCTTT. Its protein is CASSGVGGNTEAFF. The chain couples TRBV6-1 to TRBJ1-1; D not resolved. Per the germline V gene, CDR1 is MNHNS and CDR2 is SASEGT. Trimming removed 4 bases at V and 1 base at J, with 10 bases between. The CDR3 loop spans 14 amino acids.

The V and J genes are TRBV7-2 and TRBJ2-1, with a possible D match to TRBD1 (6 bases). This CDR3 spans 16 amino acids. V shed 2 bases and J shed 0 bases, with 11 bases lying between them. The germline V gene has CDR1 SGHTA and CDR2 FQGNSA. The chain's CDR3 is CASSLTGQSSYNEQFF. CDR3 nucleotide sequence: TGTGCCAGCAGCTTAACCGGACAGAGCTCCTACAATGAGCAGTTCTTC.

This sequence joins TRBV2 and TRBJ2-7, with D possibly matching TRBD2 (5 bases). The CDR3 loop spans 11 amino acids. With 10 bases removed from V and 6 bases from J, the gap between germline ends came to 13 bases. Germline V gives CDR1 SNHLY, CDR2 FYNNEI. In DNA form, the CDR3 reads TGTGCCACGGCGGCGGGCGCCGAGCAGTACTTC. Its protein product is CATAAGAEQYF.

The chain uses TRBV18 and TRBJ2-7, with TRBD1 matching over 7 bases. V dropped 3 bases and J dropped 0; count of bases not matched to a gene: 8. Germline lookup yields CDR1 KGHSH and CDR2 LQKENI. The CDR3 has 16 residues. CDR3 in DNA: TGTGCCAGCTCACCGAGTAGGGACAGCTTCTCCTACGAGCAGTACTTC. It specifies CASSPSRDSFSYEQYF.

V and J are TRBV6-5 and TRBJ1-2, with 8 nucleotides matching TRBD1. Germline CDR1 is MNHEY and CDR2 is SVGAGI. With V trimmed by 2 bases and J by 6 bases, 8 bases remained unmatched. The CDR3 is made up of 15 amino acids. Written as DNA, the CDR3 is TGTGCCAGCAGTTACGCAGGGGGCGCACGTAATGGCTACACCTTC. Translation gives CASSYAGGARNGYTF.

The genes are TRBV10-1 and TRBJ2-2; D gene uncertain. CDR1 WNHNN and CDR2 SYGVQD come from the germline V gene (reference sequence). The CDR3 is made up of 13 amino acids. V was clipped by 7 bases and J by 5 bases, with 11 bases between them. The chain's CDR3 is CASTEDGTGELFF. CDR3 DNA: TGCGCCAGCACAGAGGACGGAACCGGGGAGCTGTTTTTT.

The chain recombines TRBV6-5 with TRBJ1-1; 9 positions match TRBD1. Germline V gives CDR1 MNHEY, CDR2 SVGAGI. CDR3 length: 14 residues. Trimming at V came to 7 bases and at J to 3 bases, leaving 6 bases not matched to a gene. In DNA, the CDR3 is TGTGCCAGCAACACGAGGACAGGGGACACTGAAGCTTTCTTT. This encodes CASNTRTGDTEAFF.

For this clone: A read error may produce the germline difference seen at one junction end. The rearrangement links TRBV5-4 to TRBJ2-3; a weak D match, TRBD1 (6 bases). This CDR3 is 14 amino acids long. The germline V gene has CDR1 SGHNT and CDR2 YYREEE (reference sequence). The CDR3 loop reads CASSLVTGIDPQYF. The CDR3 DNA reads TGTGCCAGCAGCTTGGTTACAGGGATAGATCCGCAGTATTTT.

The chain has TRBV12-5 and TRBJ2-7; 7 bases map to TRBD1. The J segment lost 2 bases and the V segment lost 6 bases, leaving 4 bases of the junction unmatched. The CDR3 extends over 13 amino acids. The germline gives CDR1 LGHNT, CDR2 FRNRAP. For the CDR3, the DNA is TGTGCTAGTGGCGGGGACAGTCCCTACGAGCAGTACTTC. Translating it yields CASGGDSPYEQYF. The whole variable domain, filled in from reference TRBV12-5 and TRBJ2-7, reads DARVTQTPRHKVTEMGQEVTMRCQPILGHNTVFWYRQTMMQGLELLAYFRNRAPLDDSGMPKDRFSAEMPDATLATLKIQPSEPRDSAVYFCASGGDSPYEQYFGPGTRLTVT.

The rearrangement links TRBV5-1 to TRBJ1-6, with a possible D match to TRBD1 (6 bases). The V gene's germline CDR1 is SGHRS and CDR2 YFSETQ. V was cut by 5 bases and J by 6 bases, with 12 bases left in between. The CDR3 covers 14 residues. The CDR3 loop reads CASSRGTSNSPLHF. Written as DNA, the CDR3 is TGCGCCAGCAGTAGGGGGACAAGTAATTCACCCCTCCACTTT.

The V and J genes are TRBV29-1 and TRBJ2-1; D might be TRBD2 (6 bases). The ends were cut back, 4 bases at V and 5 bases at J, with 12 bases in the middle. CDR1 is SQVTM and CDR2 is ANQGSEA in the germline V gene. The CDR3 has 13 amino acids. The CDR3 sequence is CSVGGRLHNEQFF. Here the CDR3 DNA reads TGCAGCGTTGGGGGGAGGCTCCACAATGAGCAGTTCTTC.

The chain is built from TRBV30 and TRBJ1-6, with 7 bases identical to TRBD1. Germline V gene sequence: CDR1 GTSNPN, CDR2 SVGIG (reference sequence). CDR3 length: 15 amino acids. J gave up 6 bases and V 1 base, and 6 bases lay outside the gene matches. CDR3 amino acids: CAWSGDRAVNSPLHF. The CDR3 bases are TGTGCCTGGAGTGGTGACAGGGCGGTTAATTCACCCCTCCACTTT.

CDR3 sequence reads: CASSLTPPGEGANYGYTF. CDR3 coding DNA: TGTGCCAGCAGCTTAACCCCCCCAGGGGAGGGAGCTAACTATGGCTACACCTTC. This chain connects TRBV7-9 to TRBJ1-2, with D possibly TRBD1 on 6 matching bases. Germline V gives CDR1 SEHNR, CDR2 FQNEAQ (reference sequence). Trimming shortened V by 2 bases and J by 0 bases, and 19 bases separated the two germline ends. The CDR3 is 18 amino acids.

The chain has TRBV21-1 and TRBJ1-5. TRBV21-1 counts as a pseudogene. The CDR3 runs 15 residues. CDR3 sequence reads: CASSKKRRGNQPQHF. In DNA, the CDR3 is TGTGCCAGCAGCAAAAAGAGGAGAGGCAATCAGCCCCAGCATTTT.

This clone has only one observation. CDR3 loop: CASSQVPGYNSPLHF. The DNA for the CDR3 is TGCGCCAGCAGCCAAGTACCAGGCTATAATTCACCCCTCCACTTT. V usage is TRBV4-1 and J usage is TRBJ1-6; D is ambiguous. The germline gives CDR1 MGHRA, CDR2 YSYEKL. V lost 1 base, J lost 3 bases, and 7 bases lay in between. The CDR3 sequence is 15 residues long.

The count of this clone is one. The V call is TRBV25-1, the J call TRBJ1-1; D gene ambiguous. From germline, CDR1 is MGHDK and CDR2 SYGVNS. With 0 bases removed from V and 3 bases from J, the gap between germline ends came to 14 bases. The CDR3 consists of 16 residues. CDR3 protein: CASSEYGARAYTEAFF. The CDR3 DNA is TGTGCCAGCAGTGAATATGGAGCGAGGGCCTACACTGAAGCTTTCTTT.

V usage is TRBV7-9 and J usage is TRBJ2-1; TRBD2 agrees at 7 bases. This CDR3 has 14 residues. Trimming removed 2 bases from V and 8 bases from J; junction bases left unmatched: 6. Germline assignment: CDR1 SEHNR and CDR2 FQNEAQ (reference sequence). The CDR3: CASSLIHRGDEQFF. CDR3 in DNA: TGTGCCAGCAGCTTAATTCACCGGGGGGATGAGCAGTTCTTC. Filled out from reference TRBV7-9 and TRBJ2-1, the complete variable domain reads DTGVSQNPRHKITKRGQNVTFRCDPISEHNRLYWYRQTLGQGPEFLTYFQNEAQLEKSRLLSDRFSAERPKGSFSTLEIQRTEQGDSAMYLCASSLIHRGDEQFFGPGTRLTVL.

The chain combines TRBV5-6 with TRBJ1-5; D ambiguous. Trimming took off 0 bases at V and 0 bases at J, with 10 bases between the two ends. The CDR3 extends over 16 amino acids. CDR1 and CDR2 from the germline V gene are SGHDT and YYEEEE. The CDR3, as DNA: TGTGCCAGCAGCTTGGCGGGCGGCAATAGCAATCAGCCCCAGCATTTT. It is translated as CASSLAGGNSNQPQHF.

This chain connects TRBV28 to TRBJ1-1; D is unclear. Germline lookup yields CDR1 MDHEN and CDR2 SYDVKM. V shed 6 bases and J shed 3 bases, with 8 bases lying between them. There are 12 residues in the CDR3. The CDR3, as DNA: TGTGCCAGCAGGCGAGAGTACACTGAAGCTTTCTTT. Translating gives CASRREYTEAFF.

To note about this clone: One base away lies a much larger clone, so this may be a sequencing read error. The sample carries other DNA sequences with the same CDR3. V is TRBV5-1 and J is TRBJ1-1, with 7 bases fitting TRBD1. Losses at the gene ends were 4 bases for V and 1 base for J; bases not matched to a gene: 1. The CDR3 spans 13 residues. The germline gives CDR1 SGHRS, CDR2 YFSETQ. CDR3 DNA: TGCGCCAGCAGCCGACAGGGGAACACTGAAGCTTTCTTT. The encoded protein is CASSRQGNTEAFF.

In nucleotides, the CDR3 is TGTGCCATCAGGACTAGCGGGGGGGCGATCACAGATACGCAGTATTTT. It translates to CAIRTSGGAITDTQYF. The J gene is TRBJ2-3, the V gene TRBV10-3; the match to TRBD2 covers 14 bases. J was trimmed by 2 bases and V by 6 bases; bases with no gene match: 4. This CDR3 is 16 amino acids long. The germline V gene has CDR1 ENHRY and CDR2 SYGVKD.

CDR3: CASSVALSGITDTQYF. CDR3 nucleotides: TGTGCCAGCAGCGTAGCTCTTAGCGGGATCACAGATACGCAGTATTTT. The chain carries TRBV9 and TRBJ2-3, with 8 bases matching TRBD2. Germline V gene data show CDR1 as SGDLS and CDR2 as YYNGEE. Losses at the gene ends were 0 bases for V and 2 bases for J; bases not matched to a gene: 5. The CDR3 covers 16 residues.

DNA for the CDR3: TGTGCCAGCAGTCTACAGGGCACCGTCCACTACGAGCAGTACTTC. Its protein is CASSLQGTVHYEQYF. The rearrangement joins TRBV6-1 to TRBJ2-7; TRBD1 might be the D (6 bases). The CDR3 is 15 residues long. V was cut by 5 bases and J by 3 bases, with 17 bases left in between. Germline V lookup: CDR1 MNHNS, CDR2 SASEGT.

The chain carries TRBV4-3 and TRBJ1-5; D unresolved. The CDR3 contains 16 residues. Germline V gives CDR1 LGHNA, CDR2 YSLEER. Between the trimmed V and J ends, which lost 0 bases and 5 bases, there was a span of 14 bases. The CDR3 protein is CASSQESGLMDQPQHF. The CDR3 nucleotides read TGCGCCAGCAGCCAAGAATCGGGATTGATGGATCAGCCCCAGCATTTT.

This clone is a singleton in its sample. The rearrangement joins TRBV6-4 to TRBJ1-5; the D gene is possibly TRBD1 (5 bases). This CDR3 spans 13 amino acids. Germline CDR1 reads MRHNA; CDR2 reads SNTAGT. Trimming left V 4 bases short and J 4 bases short, with 8 bases between. CDR3 sequence: CASSGDVNQPQHF. The CDR3 bases are TGTGCCAGCAGTGGGGACGTAAATCAGCCCCAGCATTTT.